This T cell receptor (beta chain) was observed in a study of T cells in Graves' hyperthyroidism and ophthalmopathy. This clonotype was detected a few times. Exclusions: uncontrolled infection, other autoimmune disease, pregnancy, lactation. RNA transcripts served as the template for amplifying TCR beta CDR3 regions. First-round RT-PCR targeting the TCR CDR3 was performed with the HTBI primer set. MiXCR, run by TCRdb on the multiplex PCR reads, gives a single entry per CDR3 protein. The sample records approximately 640,000 distinct CDR3 sequences, 15% to 20% being singletons. From germline, CDR1 is LNHDA and CDR2 SQIVND (reference sequence). The CDR3 has 17 residues. V was pared by 4 bases and J by 1 base, with 7 bases of the junction left unmatched.

This clonotype originated in a man aged 50-60 years with Graves' hyperthyroidism. The specimen was blood. The V gene is TRBV19, the J gene TRBJ2-2; 9 bases are shared with TRBD1. The CDR3 DNA reads TGTGCCAGTAGTAGGCAACCGGGACAGGGGAACACCGGGGAGCTGTTTTTT. This encodes CASSRQPGQGNTGELFF.